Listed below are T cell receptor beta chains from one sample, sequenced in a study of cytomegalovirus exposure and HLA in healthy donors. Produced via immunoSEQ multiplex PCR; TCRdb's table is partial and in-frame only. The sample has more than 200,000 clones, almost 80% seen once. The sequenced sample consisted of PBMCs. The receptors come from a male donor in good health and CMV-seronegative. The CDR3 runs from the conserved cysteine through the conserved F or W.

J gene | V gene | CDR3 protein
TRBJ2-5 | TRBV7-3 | CASSSTGLETQYF
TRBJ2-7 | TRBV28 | CASSTGTPYGEQYF
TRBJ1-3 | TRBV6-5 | CASSYDRRNTIYF
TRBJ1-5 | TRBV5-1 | CASSSRVTSSNQPQHF
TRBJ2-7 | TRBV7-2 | CASSLRTSGSYEQYF
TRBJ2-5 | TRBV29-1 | CSVDELASPTSRTQYF
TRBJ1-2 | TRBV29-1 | CSVEEGDGYTF
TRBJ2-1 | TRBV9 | CASSDGRFSYNEQFF
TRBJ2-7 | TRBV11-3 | CASSPGTGKGEQYF
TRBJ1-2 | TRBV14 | CASSPEQGPRLGSNYGYTF
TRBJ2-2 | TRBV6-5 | CASSYSTGVGELFF
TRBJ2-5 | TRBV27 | CASSLLGQGESQETQYF
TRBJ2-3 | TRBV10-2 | CASSIPGLAGGQNTDTQYF
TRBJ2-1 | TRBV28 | CASSLYGRDYEQFF
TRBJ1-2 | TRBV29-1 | CSVEDVDRGLFDYGYTF
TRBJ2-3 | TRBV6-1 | CASSDFFTQYF
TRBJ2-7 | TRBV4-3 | CASSHIAGGPTERYF
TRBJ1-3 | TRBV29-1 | CSAGSGVSGNTIYF
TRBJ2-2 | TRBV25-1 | CASSESGGTGELFF
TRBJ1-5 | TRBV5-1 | CASSLGGTGGNQPQHF
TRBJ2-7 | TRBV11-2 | CASSLARDYEQYF
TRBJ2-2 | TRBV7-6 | CASSISPGTGELFF